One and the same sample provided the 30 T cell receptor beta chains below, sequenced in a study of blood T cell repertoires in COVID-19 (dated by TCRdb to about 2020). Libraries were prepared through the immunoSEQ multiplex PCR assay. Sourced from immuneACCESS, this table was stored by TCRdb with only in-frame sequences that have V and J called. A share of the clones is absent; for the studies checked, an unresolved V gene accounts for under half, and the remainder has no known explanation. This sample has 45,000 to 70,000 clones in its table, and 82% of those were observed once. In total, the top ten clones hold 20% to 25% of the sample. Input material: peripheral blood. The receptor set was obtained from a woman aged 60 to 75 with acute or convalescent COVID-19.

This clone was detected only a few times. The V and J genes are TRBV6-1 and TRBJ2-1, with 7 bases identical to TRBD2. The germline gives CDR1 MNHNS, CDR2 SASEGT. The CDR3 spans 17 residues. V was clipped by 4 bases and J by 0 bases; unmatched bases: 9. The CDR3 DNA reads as TGTGCCAGCAGTGCTAGCGGTATCCTTAGCTCCTACAATGAGCAGTTCTTC. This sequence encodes CASSASGILSSYNEQFF.

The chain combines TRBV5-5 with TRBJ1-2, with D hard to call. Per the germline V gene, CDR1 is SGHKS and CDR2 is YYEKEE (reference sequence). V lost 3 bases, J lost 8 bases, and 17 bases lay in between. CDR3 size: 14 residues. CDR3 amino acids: CASSSDAGVRGYTF. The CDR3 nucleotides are TGTGCCAGCAGCTCTGATGCCGGGGTGCGCGGCTACACCTTC.

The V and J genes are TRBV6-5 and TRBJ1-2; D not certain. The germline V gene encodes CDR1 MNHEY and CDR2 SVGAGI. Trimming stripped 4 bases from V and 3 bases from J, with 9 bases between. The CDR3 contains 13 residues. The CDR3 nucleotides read TGTGCCAGCAGTTGGGCAGGCCACTATGGCTACACCTTC. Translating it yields CASSWAGHYGYTF.

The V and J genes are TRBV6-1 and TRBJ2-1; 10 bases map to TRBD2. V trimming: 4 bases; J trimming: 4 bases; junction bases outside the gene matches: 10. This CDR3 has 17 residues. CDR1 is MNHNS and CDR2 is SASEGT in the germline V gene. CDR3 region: CASSGYPLAGRYNEQFF. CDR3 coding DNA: TGTGCCAGCAGTGGCTACCCACTAGCGGGGAGATACAATGAGCAGTTCTTC.

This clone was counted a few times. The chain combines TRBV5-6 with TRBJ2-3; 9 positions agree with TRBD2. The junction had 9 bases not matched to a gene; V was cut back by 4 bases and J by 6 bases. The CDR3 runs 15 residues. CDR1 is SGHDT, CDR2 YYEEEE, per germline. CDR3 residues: CASSPTSGPLDTQYF. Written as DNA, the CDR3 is TGTGCCAGCAGCCCGACTAGCGGCCCCCTGGATACGCAGTATTTT.

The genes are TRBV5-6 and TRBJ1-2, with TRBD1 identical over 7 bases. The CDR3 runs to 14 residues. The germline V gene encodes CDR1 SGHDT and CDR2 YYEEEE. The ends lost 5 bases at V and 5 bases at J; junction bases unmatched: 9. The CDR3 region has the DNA TGTGCCAGCAGATCCGGGACAGAAACATATGGCTACACCTTC. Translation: CASRSGTETYGYTF.

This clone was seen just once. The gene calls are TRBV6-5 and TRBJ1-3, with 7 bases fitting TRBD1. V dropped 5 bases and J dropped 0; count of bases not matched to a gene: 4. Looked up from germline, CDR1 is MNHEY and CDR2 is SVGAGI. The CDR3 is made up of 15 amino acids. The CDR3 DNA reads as TGTGCCAGCAGTCGACAGGGTCTCTCTGGAAACACCATATATTTT. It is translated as CASSRQGLSGNTIYF.

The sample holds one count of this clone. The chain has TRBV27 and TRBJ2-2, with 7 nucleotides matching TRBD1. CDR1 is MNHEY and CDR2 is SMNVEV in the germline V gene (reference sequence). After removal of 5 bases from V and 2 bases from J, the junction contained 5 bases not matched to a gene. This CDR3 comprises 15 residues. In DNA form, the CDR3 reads TGTGCCAGCAGTCCTGACAGGGACAACACCGGGGAGCTGTTTTTT. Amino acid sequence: CASSPDRDNTGELFF.

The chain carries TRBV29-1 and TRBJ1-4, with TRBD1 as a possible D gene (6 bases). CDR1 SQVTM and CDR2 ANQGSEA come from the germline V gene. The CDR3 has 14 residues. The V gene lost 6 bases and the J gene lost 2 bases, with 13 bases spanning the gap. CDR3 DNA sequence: TGCAGCGTGGACCCTAGGGGGACTAATGAAAAACTGTTTTTT. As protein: CSVDPRGTNEKLFF.

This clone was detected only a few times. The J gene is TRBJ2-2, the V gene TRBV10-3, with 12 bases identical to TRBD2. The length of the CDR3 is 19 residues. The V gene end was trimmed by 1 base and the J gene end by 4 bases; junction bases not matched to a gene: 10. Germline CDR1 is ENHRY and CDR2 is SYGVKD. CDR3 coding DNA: TGTGCCATCAGTGAGTTTGGACTAGCGGGATTTCAGGGCACCGGGGAGCTGTTTTTT. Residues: CAISEFGLAGFQGTGELFF.

CDR3 amino acids: CASSQEMQGYEQYF. CDR3 nucleotides: TGCGCCAGCAGCCAAGAAATGCAGGGCTACGAGCAGTACTTC. The chain is built from TRBV4-1 and TRBJ2-7, with a possible D match to TRBD1 (5 bases). Germline CDR1 and CDR2: MGHRA and YSYEKL. V was clipped by 0 bases and J by 3 bases, with 9 bases between them. The CDR3 has 14 residues.

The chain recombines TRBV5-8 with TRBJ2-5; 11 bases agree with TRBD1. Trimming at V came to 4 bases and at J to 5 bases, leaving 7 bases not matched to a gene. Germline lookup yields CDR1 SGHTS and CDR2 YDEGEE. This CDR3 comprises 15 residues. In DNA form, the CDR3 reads TGTGCCAGCAGCCCCCGGACAGGGGGCGAGGAGACCCAGTACTTC. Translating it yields CASSPRTGGEETQYF.

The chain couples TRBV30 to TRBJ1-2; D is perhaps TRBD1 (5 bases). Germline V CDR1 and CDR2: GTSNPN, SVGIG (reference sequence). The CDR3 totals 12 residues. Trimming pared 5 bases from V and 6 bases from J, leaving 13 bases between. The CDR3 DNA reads TGTGCCTGGTACCGGGGGGGGAATGGCTACACCTTC. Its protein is CAWYRGGNGYTF.

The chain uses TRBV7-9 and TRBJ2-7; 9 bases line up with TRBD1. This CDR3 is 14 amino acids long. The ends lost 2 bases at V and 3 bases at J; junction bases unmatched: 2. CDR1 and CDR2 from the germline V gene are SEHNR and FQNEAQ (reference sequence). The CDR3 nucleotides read TGTGCCAGCAGCTTACGGGACAGGGTCTACGAGCAGTACTTC. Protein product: CASSLRDRVYEQYF.

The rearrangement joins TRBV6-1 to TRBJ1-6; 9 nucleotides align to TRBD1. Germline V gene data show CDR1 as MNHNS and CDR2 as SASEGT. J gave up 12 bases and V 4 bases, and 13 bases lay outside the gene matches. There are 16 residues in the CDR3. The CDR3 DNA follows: TGTGCCAGCAGTGCCGAGGGGACAGGGAAGTTATTACCCCTCCACTTT. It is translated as CASSAEGTGKLLPLHF.

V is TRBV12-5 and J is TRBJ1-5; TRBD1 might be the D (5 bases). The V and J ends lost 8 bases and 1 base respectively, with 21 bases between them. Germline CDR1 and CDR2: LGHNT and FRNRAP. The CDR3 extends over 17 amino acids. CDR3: CASSPPPVAGSNQPQHF. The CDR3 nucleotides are TGTGCTAGTTCTCCTCCCCCCGTGGCAGGGAGCAATCAGCCCCAGCATTTT.

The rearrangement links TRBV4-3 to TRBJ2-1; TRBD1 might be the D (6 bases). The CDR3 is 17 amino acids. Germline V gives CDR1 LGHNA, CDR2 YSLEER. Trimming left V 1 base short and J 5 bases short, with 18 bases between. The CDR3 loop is CASSQAPTFGDNNEQFF. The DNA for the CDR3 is TGCGCCAGCAGCCAAGCCCCCACGTTTGGGGACAACAATGAGCAGTTCTTC.

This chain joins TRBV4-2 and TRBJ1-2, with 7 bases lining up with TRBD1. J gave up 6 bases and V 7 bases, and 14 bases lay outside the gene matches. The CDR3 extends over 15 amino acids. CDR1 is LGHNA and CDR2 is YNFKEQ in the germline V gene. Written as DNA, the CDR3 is TGTGCCAGCACCAGGGGGTCCGGGGCAGCGGATGGCTACACCTTC. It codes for CASTRGSGAADGYTF.

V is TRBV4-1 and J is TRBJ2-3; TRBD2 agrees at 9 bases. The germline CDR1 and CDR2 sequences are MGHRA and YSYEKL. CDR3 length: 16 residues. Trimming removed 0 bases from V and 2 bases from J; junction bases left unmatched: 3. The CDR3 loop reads CASSQDLAGITDTQYF. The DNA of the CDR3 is TGCGCCAGCAGCCAAGACCTAGCGGGAATCACAGATACGCAGTATTTT.

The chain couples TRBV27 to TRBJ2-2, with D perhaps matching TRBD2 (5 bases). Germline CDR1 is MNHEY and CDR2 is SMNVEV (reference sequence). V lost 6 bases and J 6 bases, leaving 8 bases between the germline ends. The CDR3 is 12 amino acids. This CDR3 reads CASRYSAGELFF. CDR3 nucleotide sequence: TGTGCCAGCAGGTATAGCGCCGGGGAGCTGTTTTTT.

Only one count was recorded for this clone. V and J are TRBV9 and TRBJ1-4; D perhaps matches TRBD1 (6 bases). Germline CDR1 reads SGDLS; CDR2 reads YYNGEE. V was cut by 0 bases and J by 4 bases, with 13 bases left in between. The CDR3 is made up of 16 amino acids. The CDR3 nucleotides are TGTGCCAGCAGCGTAGGTTCCGGACAGCGTAATGAAAAACTGTTTTTT. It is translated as CASSVGSGQRNEKLFF. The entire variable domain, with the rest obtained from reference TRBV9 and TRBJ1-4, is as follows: DSGVTQTPKHLITATGQRVTLRCSPRSGDLSVYWYQQSLDQGLQFLIQYYNGEERAKGNILERFSAQQFPDLHSELNLSSLELGDSALYFCASSVGSGQRNEKLFFGSGTQLSVL.

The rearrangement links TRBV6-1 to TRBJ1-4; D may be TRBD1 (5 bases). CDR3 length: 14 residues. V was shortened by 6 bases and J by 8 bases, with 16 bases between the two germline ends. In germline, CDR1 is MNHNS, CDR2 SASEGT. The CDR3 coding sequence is TGTGCCAGCAGCCGCGGACCGGGGGACGAAAAACTGTTTTTT. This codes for CASSRGPGDEKLFF.

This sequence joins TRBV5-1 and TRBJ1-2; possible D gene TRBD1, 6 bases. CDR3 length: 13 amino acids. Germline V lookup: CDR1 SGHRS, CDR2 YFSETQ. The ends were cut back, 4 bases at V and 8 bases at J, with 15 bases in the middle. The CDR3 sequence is CASSTDSSWGYTF. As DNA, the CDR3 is TGCGCCAGCAGCACGGACAGTTCGTGGGGCTACACCTTC.

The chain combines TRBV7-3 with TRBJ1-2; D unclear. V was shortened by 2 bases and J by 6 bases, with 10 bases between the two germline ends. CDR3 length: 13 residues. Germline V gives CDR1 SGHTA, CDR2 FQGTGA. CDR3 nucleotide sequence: TGTGCCAGCAGCTTACAGGCTGCCGATGGCTACACCTTC. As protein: CASSLQAADGYTF.

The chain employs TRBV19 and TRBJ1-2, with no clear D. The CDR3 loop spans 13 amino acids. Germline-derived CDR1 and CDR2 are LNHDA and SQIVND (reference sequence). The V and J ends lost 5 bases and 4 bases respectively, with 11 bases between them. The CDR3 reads CASSPPGFYGYTF. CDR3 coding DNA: TGTGCCAGTAGTCCACCGGGGTTCTATGGCTACACCTTC.

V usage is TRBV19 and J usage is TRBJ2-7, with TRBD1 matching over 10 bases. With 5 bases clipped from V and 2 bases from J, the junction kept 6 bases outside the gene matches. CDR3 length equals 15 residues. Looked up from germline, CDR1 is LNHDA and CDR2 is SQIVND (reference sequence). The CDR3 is CASSPGTGVTYEQYF. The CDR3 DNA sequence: TGTGCCAGTAGTCCGGGGACAGGGGTCACCTACGAGCAGTACTTC.

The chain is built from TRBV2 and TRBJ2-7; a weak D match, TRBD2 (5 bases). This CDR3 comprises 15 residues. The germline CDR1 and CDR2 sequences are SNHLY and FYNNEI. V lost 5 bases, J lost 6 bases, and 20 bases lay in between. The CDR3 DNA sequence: TGTGCCAGCAGTCCCGCGGAGGTTCTACTATCCGAGCAGTACTTC. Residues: CASSPAEVLLSEQYF.

CDR3 sequence reads: CASSPGGSNTEAFF. The CDR3 coding sequence is TGTGCCAGCAGCCCCGGGGGTTCGAACACTGAAGCTTTCTTT. The chain links TRBV7-6 to TRBJ1-1, with a tentative D call TRBD1 (5 bases). Trimming left V 5 bases short and J 1 base short, with 11 bases between. The CDR3 runs 14 residues. Looked up from germline, CDR1 is SGHVS and CDR2 is FNYEAQ.

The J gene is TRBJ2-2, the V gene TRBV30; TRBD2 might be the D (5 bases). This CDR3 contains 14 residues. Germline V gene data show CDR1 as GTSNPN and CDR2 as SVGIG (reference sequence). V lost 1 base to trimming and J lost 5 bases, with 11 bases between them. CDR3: CAWSAGLLTGELFF. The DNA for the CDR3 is TGTGCCTGGAGTGCTGGACTTCTGACCGGGGAGCTGTTTTTT.

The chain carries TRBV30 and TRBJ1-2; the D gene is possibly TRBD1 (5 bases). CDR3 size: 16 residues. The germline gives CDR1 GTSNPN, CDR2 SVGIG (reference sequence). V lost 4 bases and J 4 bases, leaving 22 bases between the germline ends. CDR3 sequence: CAWITKSFGGGYGYTF. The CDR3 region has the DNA TGTGCCTGGATAACTAAATCATTCGGGGGAGGCTATGGCTACACCTTC.